Listed below are T cell receptor beta chains from one sample, sequenced in a study of cytomegalovirus exposure and HLA in healthy donors. Data came from immunoSEQ multiplex PCR; TCRdb stores just in-frame clones and leaves some out. The sample holds about 190,000 clones, roughly 80% seen once. Specimen: PBMCs. The receptor set was obtained from a man aged 45-65 years in good health and CMV-seronegative. Both conserved end residues are part of each CDR3. D genes are given only for firm matches. The size of a clone is reported for some rows only, either as once, few or many, or as a class for expanded clones.

length | J | size | D | V | DNA | CDR3
14 | TRBJ2-1 | few | . | TRBV4-2 | TGTGCCAGCAGGGGCCTAGCCTCCTCGGATGAGCAGTTCTTC | CASRGLASSDEQFF
16 | TRBJ2-1 | . | . | TRBV25-1 | TGTGCCAGCAGGGTTGAACAGGGAGGGTTCTACAATGAGCAGTTCTTC | CASRVEQGGFYNEQFF
15 | TRBJ1-1 | few | . | TRBV4-3 | TGCGCCAGCAGCCAAGGAAAAAGCACCGGCACTGAAGCTTTCTTT | CASSQGKSTGTEAFF
15 | TRBJ2-5 | . | TRBD2 | TRBV14 | TGTGCCAGCAGCCAGGGGGTAGCGGGAGAAGAGACCCAGTACTTC | CASSQGVAGEETQYF
14 | TRBJ1-5 | . | . | TRBV4-1 | TGCGCCAGCAGCCATGTTAAGGGGAATCAGCCCCAGCATTTT | CASSHVKGNQPQHF
13 | TRBJ2-1 | . | TRBD2 | TRBV4-3 | TGCGCCAGCAGCTCTAGCGGAAGCGATGAGCAGTTCTTC | CASSSSGSDEQFF
14 | TRBJ2-7 | . | . | TRBV5-1 | TGCGCCAGCAGCTTGGGCTCGGTTTTAAACGAGCAGTACTTC | CASSLGSVLNEQYF
13 | TRBJ2-2 | . | . | TRBV7-7 | TGTGCTAGCAGCCAGCAGGTGGGCGGGGAGCTGTTTTTT | CASSQQVGGELFF
13 | TRBJ1-5 | . | TRBD1 | TRBV7-9 | TGTTCCAGCAGCTCAAGACAGGGCCAGCCCCAGCATTTT | CSSSSRQGQPQHF
14 | TRBJ2-1 | . | . | TRBV29-1 | TGCAGCGTTGAAGCCTCCGGGAGAGACAATGAGCAGTTCTTC | CSVEASGRDNEQFF
15 | TRBJ1-3 | . | . | TRBV30 | TGTGCCTGGTCCCCTTACACCGTCTCTGGAAACACCATATATTTT | CAWSPYTVSGNTIYF
13 | TRBJ2-2 | few | . | TRBV11-2 | TGTGCCAGCAGGACTAGTAGGGCCGGGGAGCTGTTTTTT | CASRTSRAGELFF
12 | TRBJ1-1 | . | TRBD1 | TRBV29-1 | TGCAGCGGCCGACAGGGGAGCACTGAAGCTTTCTTT | CSGRQGSTEAFF
13 | TRBJ1-6 | few | . | TRBV2 | TGTGCCAGCACCTCGAACAGTTATTCACCCCTCCACTTT | CASTSNSYSPLHF
14 | TRBJ1-1 | . | . | TRBV27 | TGTGCCAGCAGTTTAAATCGGGGGTCCACTGAAGCTTTCTTT | CASSLNRGSTEAFF
13 | TRBJ2-7 | . | . | TRBV7-6 | TGTGCCAGCATACGGCGACTTAGCCACGAGCAGTACTTC | CASIRRLSHEQYF
14 | TRBJ1-2 | . | TRBD1 | TRBV6-5 | TGTGCCAGCAGGGGGACAGGTGAAAAACATGGCTACACCTTC | CASRGTGEKHGYTF
16 | TRBJ1-4 | . | TRBD1 | TRBV5-1 | TGCGCCAGCAGCTGGGGTGGACAGGGGGCTAATGAAAAACTGTTTTTT | CASSWGGQGANEKLFF
14 | TRBJ2-3 | . | TRBD2 | TRBV10-3 | TGTGCCATCAAGGGAGGGGTGACGGCAGATACGCAGTATTTT | CAIKGGVTADTQYF
14 | TRBJ1-2 | . | TRBD1 | TRBV5-1 | TGCGCCAGCAGCCATGACAGGGAGAACTATGGCTACACCTTC | CASSHDRENYGYTF
11 | TRBJ2-1 | once | . | TRBV7-9 | TGTGCCAGCACCCCACAGGTTGAGCAGTTCTTC | CASTPQVEQFF
15 | TRBJ1-2 | . | . | TRBV6-5 | TGTGCCAGCAGTTACGAAAGCCTCGTTGGGGCTGGCTACACCTTC | CASSYESLVGAGYTF
11 | TRBJ2-5 | . | . | TRBV7-2 | TGTGCCAGCAGCAAGGGGGAGACCCAGTACTTC | CASSKGETQYF
11 | TRBJ1-1 | few | . | TRBV28 | TGTGCCAGCAGTGGGTCGGAGGGAGCTTTCTTT | CASSGSEGAFF
14 | TRBJ1-5 | . | TRBD1 | TRBV6-1 | TGTGCCAGCAGCGAACAGGGGACGTATCAGCCCCAGCATTTT | CASSEQGTYQPQHF
13 | TRBJ1-2 | . | . | TRBV29-1 | TGCAGCGTTGAAGGGCCCCGTCGCGGTGGCTACACCTTC | CSVEGPRRGGYTF
11 | TRBJ2-7 | . | . | TRBV20-1 | TGCAGTGCCGCGGGTCCCTACGAGCAGTACTTC | CSAAGPYEQYF
15 | TRBJ2-3 | . | TRBD2 | TRBV2 | TGTGCCAGCAGTCCCCTTAGCGGGGGGGCGGATACGCAGTATTTT | CASSPLSGGADTQYF
11 | TRBJ2-7 | . | . | TRBV18 | TGTGCCAGCTCCCTTAGAAACGAGCAGTACTTC | CASSLRNEQYF
14 | TRBJ1-4 | . | TRBD1 | TRBV2 | TGTGCCAGCACGTCCGACAGGGGTCCGTCTAAACTGTTTTTT | CASTSDRGPSKLFF
15 | TRBJ2-7 | . | . | TRBV11-2 | TGTGCCAGCAGCTTACGACCAGGGGGAGGCTACGAGCAGTACTTC | CASSLRPGGGYEQYF
16 | TRBJ1-2 | . | . | TRBV7-9 | TGTTCCAGCAGCTCCAGCTACCGGGACTTGTATTATGGCTACACCTTC | CSSSSSYRDLYYGYTF
12 | TRBJ1-6 | . | TRBD1 | TRBV5-1 | TGCGCCAGCAGGGACAGGGGGCTGACCCTCCACTTT | CASRDRGLTLHF
14 | TRBJ1-5 | . | TRBD1 | TRBV4-2 | TGTGCCAGCAGCCCGAGGGGGCTAGATCAGCCCCAGCATTTT | CASSPRGLDQPQHF
14 | TRBJ2-7 | . | . | TRBV6-5 | TGTGCCAGCAGTTACTCAACAGGGACCCATGTGCAGTACTTC | CASSYSTGTHVQYF
14 | TRBJ1-1 | . | . | TRBV6-1 | TGTGCCAGCAGCCCGGGGTTCACGAACACTGAAGCTTTCTTT | CASSPGFTNTEAFF
16 | TRBJ1-2 | . | TRBD1 | TRBV4-3 | TGCGCCAGCAGCCAAGAAGTGGACAGGTCTTCCTATGGCTACACCTTC | CASSQEVDRSSYGYTF
11 | TRBJ2-5 | few | . | TRBV20-1 | TGCAGTGCTAGAGTAGCGGAGACCCAGTACTTC | CSARVAETQYF
15 | TRBJ1-5 | . | TRBD1 | TRBV4-2 | TGTGCCAGCAGCCAAGATGAACAGGGGGCCCAGCCCCAGCATTTT | CASSQDEQGAQPQHF
15 | TRBJ1-6 | . | . | TRBV19 | TGTGCCTCCCGGACGGACAGCTCCTATAATTCACCCCTCCACTTT | CASRTDSSYNSPLHF
15 | TRBJ1-5 | . | . | TRBV18 | TGTGCCAGCTCACCACAAAACAGGGAATTTCAGCCCCAGCATTTT | CASSPQNREFQPQHF
13 | TRBJ2-5 | once | . | TRBV7-6 | TGTGCCAGCAGCTCACCCGGGGTACCCGTTCAGTACTTC | CASSSPGVPVQYF